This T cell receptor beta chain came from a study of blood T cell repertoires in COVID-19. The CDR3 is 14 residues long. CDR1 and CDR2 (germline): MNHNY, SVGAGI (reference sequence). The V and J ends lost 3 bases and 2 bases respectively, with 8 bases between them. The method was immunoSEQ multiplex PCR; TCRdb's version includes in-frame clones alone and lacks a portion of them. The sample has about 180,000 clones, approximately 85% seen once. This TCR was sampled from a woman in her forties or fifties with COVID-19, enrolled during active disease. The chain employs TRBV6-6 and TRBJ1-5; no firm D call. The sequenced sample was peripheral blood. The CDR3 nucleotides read TGTGCCAGCAGTTATGCGGAGGGCAATCAGCCCCAGCATTTT. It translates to CASSYAEGNQPQHF.